This T cell receptor (beta chain) derives from a study of CD8 T cell repertoires and HIV-1 epitope variants. Whole-study context: T cells were stimulated with Twenty-five Gag and Nef peptides separately. Controls were a CMV, EBV and flu pool, Ebola AY9, and no peptide. Epitopes were three Gag families plus Nef HW9 and YT9. Separate from the cultures, 1M uncultured T cells served as baseline.

Assay: immunoSEQ multiplex PCR; the TCRdb copy retains only in-frame clones and omits some. This table holds 3,500 to 4,000 clones, roughly 68% found once. V shed 0 bases and J shed 0 bases, with 21 bases lying between them. The CDR3 runs 20 residues. The germline V gene has CDR1 SGHRS and CDR2 YFSETQ. With respect to this clone: Antigen specificity is unknown.

The chain uses TRBV5-1 and TRBJ2-2; maybe TRBD2 (7 bases). Sequencing was carried out using cultured CD8+ T cells derived from PBMCs. This TCR derives from a male donor with HIV. In DNA, the CDR3 is TGCGCCAGCAGCTTGGCTCACCTCGCGGGGGCTTTCCCGAACACCGGGGAGCTGTTTTTT. Its protein product is CASSLAHLAGAFPNTGELFF.